This TCR beta chain was found in a study of shared clonotypes between healthy human individuals. The V and J ends lost 6 bases and 10 bases respectively, with 13 bases between them. From germline, CDR1 is DFQATT and CDR2 SNEGSKA (reference sequence). CDR3 length: 11 residues. Repertoires were generated with immunoSEQ multiplex PCR, while TCRdb's copy carries only in-frame clones and drops some. Of 490,000 or so clones listed, over 65% are singletons. The clonotype was recovered from a woman aged 40 to 50 in good health. Some clones in this sample may be carry-over from other donors' samples. The chain recombines TRBV20-1 with TRBJ2-1; D remains ambiguous. The specimen was PBMCs. This CDR3 is CSAPTRVEQFF. The DNA for the CDR3 is TGCAGTGCCCCAACCCGGGTGGAGCAGTTCTTC.